Below are 29 T cell receptor beta chains sequenced from a single sample in a study of cytomegalovirus exposure and HLA in healthy donors. 60 Vbeta and 13 Jbeta primers were used in PCR. Some clones are missing from TCRdb's copy, which holds only in-frame ones; the method was immunoSEQ multiplex PCR. The table has more than 110,000 clones, roughly 70% seen once; the top ten hold 7%. The sequencing sample was made of PBMCs. The source of these receptors is a man aged 25-45 years in good health and CMV-seronegative.

This clone appeared once. The V call is TRBV9, the J call TRBJ2-2; 10 nucleotides match TRBD1. Germline V gives CDR1 SGDLS, CDR2 YYNGEE. The junction had 6 bases not matched to a gene; V was cut back by 0 bases and J by 4 bases. This CDR3 spans 17 amino acids. CDR3 residues: CASSVAPRQGATGELFF. The CDR3 nucleotides are TGTGCCAGCAGCGTAGCCCCCCGACAGGGGGCCACCGGGGAGCTGTTTTTT.

The chain uses TRBV7-2 and TRBJ1-2, with TRBD1 as a possible D gene (6 bases). V was clipped by 2 bases and J by 1 base, with 17 bases between them. CDR1 is SGHTA and CDR2 is FQGNSA in the germline V gene. CDR3 length equals 17 residues. This chain's CDR3 is CASSLSPQQGLNYGYTF. DNA for the CDR3: TGTGCCAGCAGCTTATCCCCCCAACAGGGCCTTAACTATGGCTACACCTTC.

This rearrangement joins TRBV25-1 to TRBJ2-7, with unresolved D. Germline V CDR1 and CDR2: MGHDK, SYGVNS. The length of the CDR3 is 14 residues. The ends were cut back, 1 base at V and 0 bases at J, with 7 bases in the middle. The CDR3 region has the DNA TGTGCCAGCAGTGAATCGCCAGGCTCCTACGAGCAGTACTTC. It is translated as CASSESPGSYEQYF.

The chain recombines TRBV28 with TRBJ2-5, with 8 bases aligning to TRBD1. From germline, CDR1 is MDHEN and CDR2 SYDVKM. CDR3 length: 16 amino acids. With 1 base clipped from V and 0 bases from J, the junction kept 4 bases outside the gene matches. The CDR3 reads CASSLSTGGYQETQYF. In nucleotides, the CDR3 is TGTGCCAGCAGTTTATCCACAGGGGGGTACCAAGAGACCCAGTACTTC. Supplemented by reference TRBV28 and TRBJ2-5, the full variable domain reads DVKVTQSSRYLVKRTGEKVFLECVQDMDHENMFWYRQDPGLGLRLIYFSYDVKMKEKGDIPEGYSVSREKKERFSLILESASTNQTSMYLCASSLSTGGYQETQYFGPGTRLLVL.

This chain uses TRBV16 with TRBJ1-2, with TRBD1 as a possible D gene (5 bases). Germline CDR1 KGHSY, CDR2 FQNENV. There are 15 residues in the CDR3. V dropped 5 bases and J dropped 4 bases, with 17 bases sitting between them. The CDR3 DNA reads TGTGCCAGCAGCTCTCAGGGAGGGGCGAGCTATGGCTACACCTTC. The encoded protein is CASSSQGGASYGYTF.

This chain uses TRBV27 with TRBJ1-5, with D perhaps TRBD1 (5 bases). The germline V gene encodes CDR1 MNHEY and CDR2 SMNVEV (reference sequence). The germline V and J ends were trimmed by 2 bases and 4 bases, with 6 bases remaining between them. The length of the CDR3 is 13 residues. As DNA, the CDR3 is TGTGCCAGCAGTTTAAGGGGTAATCAGCCCCAGCATTTT. Its protein is CASSLRGNQPQHF.

This clone was picked up one time. This chain links TRBV5-6 with TRBJ2-1, with 7 bases identical to TRBD1. V gave up 5 bases and J gave up 8 bases; unmatched junction bases: 16. This CDR3 has 16 amino acids. Germline loops: CDR1 SGHDT, CDR2 YYEEEE. Here the CDR3 reads CASSSALKGAIDEQFF. The CDR3 DNA sequence: TGTGCCAGCAGTTCCGCCCTTAAGGGGGCAATCGATGAGCAGTTCTTC.

This clone was seen a few times. This chain connects TRBV27 to TRBJ2-7; 10 bases line up with TRBD2. The CDR3 has 18 amino acids. Germline CDR1 reads MNHEY; CDR2 reads SMNVEV (reference sequence). J lost 6 bases, V lost 4 bases, and 18 bases had no gene match. CDR3: CASSSPPISGRAIGEQYF. CDR3 nucleotides: TGTGCCAGCAGTTCGCCCCCCATCAGCGGGAGGGCCATCGGCGAGCAGTACTTC.

J is TRBJ1-5 and V is TRBV2; 8 bases line up with TRBD1. Germline loops: CDR1 SNHLY, CDR2 FYNNEI. This CDR3 contains 15 residues. The DNA of the CDR3 is TGTGCATCACAGGGGGAGAGAAATAGCAATCAGCCCCAGCATTTT. This translates into CASQGERNSNQPQHF.

V and J are TRBV7-9 and TRBJ2-3; no clear D. The germline gives CDR1 SEHNR, CDR2 FQNEAQ (reference sequence). This CDR3 is 14 amino acids long. Trimming shortened V by 1 base and J by 0 bases, and 5 bases separated the two germline ends. CDR3 DNA: TGTGCCAGCAGCTTAGGGCCAAGCACAGATACGCAGTATTTT. Protein sequence: CASSLGPSTDTQYF.

The CDR3 region is CASSATGFGEQYF. DNA for the CDR3: TGTGCCAGCAGTGCTACAGGTTTCGGCGAGCAGTACTTC. The chain uses TRBV9 and TRBJ2-7; D perhaps matches TRBD1 (5 bases). The CDR3 spans 13 residues. V lost 5 bases, J lost 6 bases, and 15 bases lay in between. In germline, CDR1 is SGDLS, CDR2 YYNGEE. Filled out from reference TRBV9 and TRBJ2-7, the complete variable domain reads DSGVTQTPKHLITATGQRVTLRCSPRSGDLSVYWYQQSLDQGLQFLIQYYNGEERAKGNILERFSAQQFPDLHSELNLSSLELGDSALYFCASSATGFGEQYFGPGTRLTVT.

The chain recombines TRBV10-2 with TRBJ1-2; D not certain. The germline V and J ends were trimmed by 0 bases and 7 bases, with 3 bases remaining between them. The CDR3 has 11 residues. Germline CDR1 is WSHSY and CDR2 is SAAADI. CDR3 bases: TGCGCCAGCAGTGAGTCGAGTGGCTACACCTTC. Its protein product is CASSESSGYTF.

This clone turned up a few times. The chain is built from TRBV5-6 and TRBJ1-6; maybe TRBD1 (5 bases). Trimming took 7 bases from V and 7 from J, leaving 18 bases between them. The CDR3 length is 15 residues. Germline V CDR1 and CDR2: SGHDT, YYEEEE. CDR3 DNA sequence: TGTGCCAGCGCCGGGGGGGGGACTTCGAATTCACCCCTCCACTTT. Residues: CASAGGGTSNSPLHF.

The chain has TRBV7-9 and TRBJ2-4; 14 nucleotides line up with TRBD2. The germline V gene has CDR1 SEHNR and CDR2 FQNEAQ (reference sequence). The CDR3 loop spans 16 amino acids. The J segment lost 4 bases and the V segment lost 5 bases, leaving 4 bases of the junction unmatched. Written as DNA, the CDR3 is TGTGCCAGCAGCATGTGGACTAGCGGGGGGAAAAACATTCAGTACTTC. It translates to CASSMWTSGGKNIQYF.

V usage is TRBV29-1 and J usage is TRBJ2-7, with D perhaps matching TRBD1 (6 bases). The V and J ends lost 6 bases and 6 bases respectively, with 18 bases between them. The CDR3 length is 13 residues. CDR1 and CDR2 (germline): SQVTM, ANQGSEA. CDR3 nucleotides: TGCAGCGTGTGGGACACGGTAAGGACCGAGCAGTACTTC. Translation: CSVWDTVRTEQYF.

The chain carries TRBV6-6 and TRBJ1-2; D is uncertain. The CDR3 runs to 14 residues. Germline V gives CDR1 MNHNY, CDR2 SVGAGI (reference sequence). Trimming removed 5 bases at V and 2 bases at J, with 12 bases between. CDR3 sequence (DNA): TGTGCCAGCAGTCGAAACAGAGACAACTATGGCTACACCTTC. As protein: CASSRNRDNYGYTF.

V gene TRBV7-9 combines with J gene TRBJ2-5; D is possibly TRBD1 (6 bases). The CDR3 extends over 15 amino acids. Trimming left V 5 bases short and J 5 bases short, with 18 bases between. Per germline, CDR1 SEHNR and CDR2 FQNEAQ (reference sequence). This CDR3 reads CASSTRQGYLETQYF. The CDR3 DNA follows: TGTGCCAGCAGCACCCGCCAGGGGTACTTGGAGACCCAGTACTTC.

The rearrangement joins TRBV9 to TRBJ2-3, with 10 bases that match TRBD2. The germline gives CDR1 SGDLS, CDR2 YYNGEE. The CDR3 has 17 residues. Trimming at V came to 4 bases and at J to 7 bases, leaving 15 bases not matched to a gene. In DNA, the CDR3 is TGTGCCAGCAGCTCAAGGGGGGGGCTAGCGGGGGAGAATACGCAGTATTTT. This encodes CASSSRGGLAGENTQYF.

V usage is TRBV19 and J usage is TRBJ1-5, with a possible D match to TRBD1 (5 bases). This CDR3 is 12 amino acids long. Per the germline V gene, CDR1 is LNHDA and CDR2 is SQIVND (reference sequence). Trimming left V 8 bases short and J 7 bases short, with 12 bases between. CDR3 bases: TGTGCCAGTTCCGGGGGGGAACAGCCCCAGCATTTT. This sequence encodes CASSGGEQPQHF.

The J gene is TRBJ2-7, the V gene TRBV7-2, with TRBD1 as a possible D gene (5 bases). Trimming stripped 5 bases from V and 3 bases from J, with 14 bases between. This CDR3 region has 14 residues. Germline CDR1 SGHTA, CDR2 FQGNSA. The DNA of the CDR3 is TGTGCCAGCAGCCGTACAGGCCTCATCTACGAGCAGTACTTC. It specifies CASSRTGLIYEQYF.

Here the CDR3 DNA reads TGCGCCAGCAGCGCAGGGCAGGGGGCCTCCTACGAGCAGTACTTC. It encodes CASSAGQGASYEQYF. The rearrangement uses TRBV5-1 and TRBJ2-7; 8 nucleotides align to TRBD1. Germline CDR1 SGHRS, CDR2 YFSETQ. V trimming: 4 bases; J trimming: 0 bases; junction bases outside the gene matches: 6. The CDR3 runs 15 residues.

A few counts support this clone. The chain links TRBV4-2 to TRBJ2-1; perhaps TRBD2 as D (6 bases). The CDR3 has 15 residues. Germline loops: CDR1 LGHNA, CDR2 YNFKEQ. Trimming took off 1 base at V and 10 bases at J, with 17 bases between the two ends. This CDR3 is CASSQVETGAWEQFF. CDR3 sequence (DNA): TGTGCCAGCAGCCAAGTAGAAACGGGAGCATGGGAGCAGTTCTTC.

The CDR3 DNA reads TGTGCCAGCAGCCCCCTCACCAGCGGGACCTACGAGCAGTACTTC. The encoded protein is CASSPLTSGTYEQYF. The V call is TRBV25-1, the J call TRBJ2-7; 7 nucleotides match TRBD2. Germline CDR1 and CDR2: MGHDK and SYGVNS. The junction had 10 bases not matched to a gene; V was cut back by 6 bases and J by 2 bases. The CDR3 length is 15 residues.

This clone was seen a handful of times. The chain combines TRBV30 with TRBJ2-5; 7 positions match TRBD2. Germline V gene data show CDR1 as GTSNPN and CDR2 as SVGIG (reference sequence). V dropped 5 bases and J dropped 9; count of bases not matched to a gene: 6. This CDR3 is built from 11 residues. The CDR3: CAWGGGGAQYF. In DNA, the CDR3 is TGTGCCTGGGGCGGGGGAGGGGCCCAGTACTTC.

This clone was recorded only once. CDR3 sequence reads: CSVRDTSYGYTF. For the CDR3, the DNA is TGCAGCGTTCGGGACACCTCCTATGGCTACACCTTC. This rearrangement joins TRBV29-1 to TRBJ1-2; D possibly corresponds to TRBD1 (6 bases). From germline, CDR1 is SQVTM and CDR2 ANQGSEA. The length of the CDR3 is 12 residues. V was cut by 5 bases and J by 4 bases, with 11 bases left in between.

The chain couples TRBV11-2 to TRBJ2-1; D might be TRBD1 (7 bases). The CDR3 spans 16 residues. V lost 0 bases, J lost 3 bases, and 12 bases lay in between. CDR1 and CDR2 (germline): SGHAT, FQNNGV. In DNA form, the CDR3 reads TGTGCCAGCAGCTTAGAGGAGGGGGCGATCTACAATGAGCAGTTCTTC. Amino acids: CASSLEEGAIYNEQFF.

This clone was observed a handful of times. The chain is built from TRBV28 and TRBJ1-1; D may be TRBD1 (5 bases). V gave up 5 bases and J gave up 4 bases, with 20 bases separating them. This CDR3 has 16 residues. Germline CDR1 and CDR2: MDHEN and SYDVKM. CDR3 coding DNA: TGTGCCAGCAGTCAACCTCTGACAGCAGCCGGCACTGAAGCTTTCTTT. Its translation: CASSQPLTAAGTEAFF.

In the case of this clone: Germline is not matched at one junction end, which may reflect a read error. The chain is built from TRBV7-2 and TRBJ1-5, with D possibly matching TRBD1 (5 bases). Germline CDR1 reads SGHTA; CDR2 reads FQGNSA. The CDR3 covers 15 residues. This CDR3 reads CAGSPGGTNNQPQHF. As DNA, the CDR3 is TGTGCCGGCAGCCCCGGGGGGACGAACAATCAGCCCCAGCATTTT.

This clone was counted a few times. This sequence joins TRBV15 and TRBJ2-3; TRBD2 agrees at 8 bases. This CDR3 comprises 14 residues. V gave up 2 bases and J gave up 5 bases; unmatched junction bases: 3. Looked up from germline, CDR1 is LNHNV and CDR2 is YYDKDF (reference sequence). The CDR3 reads CATSRSGSQDTQYF. The CDR3 region has the DNA TGTGCCACCAGCAGAAGCGGGAGCCAAGATACGCAGTATTTT.